This is a list of T cell receptor beta chains from one sample in a study of cytomegalovirus exposure and HLA in healthy donors. Assay used: immunoSEQ multiplex PCR; TCRdb lists only in-frame clones, some missing. The sample lists about 120,000 clones, 77% occurring once. Sequenced: PBMCs. The receptors come from a man in his fifties or sixties in good health and CMV-seropositive. Each CDR3 is given with its conserved first and last residue. D genes are given only for firm matches. Not all rows give a size; the values are once, few, many and, for expanded clones, a class.

j_gene,v_gene,abundance,d_gene,CDR3aa,CDR3nt
TRBJ2-3,TRBV7-3,once,-,CASSITSRAGGTQYF,TGTGCCAGCAGCATTACTAGCCGAGCCGGAGGTACGCAGTATTTT
TRBJ1-6,TRBV5-1,-,TRBD1,CASSLDRGGSPLHF,TGCGCCAGCAGCTTGGACAGGGGGGGTTCACCCCTCCACTTT
TRBJ1-2,TRBV4-2,-,TRBD1,CASSQTGQGANGYTF,TGTGCCAGCAGCCAGACCGGACAGGGGGCTAATGGCTACACCTTC
TRBJ1-2,TRBV6-6,-,TRBD1,CASLLARDRPYGYTF,TGTGCCAGCCTCCTAGCTCGGGACAGACCTTATGGCTACACCTTC
TRBJ1-2,TRBV28,-,-,CASSLLSRGAGYTF,TGTGCCAGCAGTTTACTAAGTCGGGGGGCGGGCTACACCTTC
TRBJ2-2,TRBV9,few,-,CASTPRGPGETGELFF,TGTGCCAGCACCCCCCGGGGCCCGGGGGAAACCGGGGAGCTGTTTTTT
TRBJ1-2,TRBV28,few,TRBD1,CAIKGSGTGGSLNYGYTF,TGTGCCATCAAGGGATCCGGGACAGGGGGTTCCCTTAACTATGGCTACACCTTC
TRBJ2-7,TRBV10-3,-,TRBD2,CAISGDAGTSSLYEQYF,TGTGCCATCAGTGGGGATGCCGGGACTAGCTCCCTCTACGAGCAGTACTTC
TRBJ2-1,TRBV9,-,TRBD2,CASSVVTLAVINEQFF,TGTGCCAGCAGCGTAGTGACACTAGCGGTTATCAATGAGCAGTTCTTC
TRBJ1-5,TRBV5-6,-,-,CASTLRGMGDQPQHF,TGTGCCAGCACCCTTAGAGGGATGGGCGATCAGCCCCAGCATTTT
TRBJ2-2,TRBV25-1,-,TRBD2,CASSERPSGSEVTGELFF,TGTGCCAGCAGTGAACGGCCTAGCGGAAGCGAAGTGACCGGGGAGCTGTTTTTT
TRBJ2-2,TRBV7-8,-,TRBD2,CASSHGLAGGGTGELFF,TGTGCCAGCAGCCACGGACTAGCGGGGGGCGGCACCGGGGAGCTGTTTTTT
TRBJ1-6,TRBV13,once,-,CASSLSIENSPLHF,TGTGCCAGCAGCTTAAGTATCGAGAATTCACCCCTCCACTTT
TRBJ2-7,TRBV5-5,-,-,CASSNIYEQYF,TGTGCCAGCAGTAATATTTACGAGCAGTACTTC
TRBJ2-7,TRBV5-1,-,TRBD2,CASSLRPLAGGHEQYF,TGCGCCAGCAGCTTGCGGCCTCTAGCGGGGGGCCACGAGCAGTACTTC
TRBJ2-5,TRBV7-3,-,TRBD2,CASSFSGGAGETQYF,TGTGCCAGCAGCTTTAGCGGGGGGGCGGGGGAGACCCAGTACTTC
TRBJ1-4,TRBV29-1,-,-,CSVRVNEKLFF,TGCAGCGTTCGGGTCAATGAAAAACTGTTTTTT
TRBJ1-1,TRBV9,-,-,CATHPLRTVNTEAFF,TGTGCCACCCACCCGCTTCGGACAGTGAACACTGAAGCTTTCTTT
TRBJ1-1,TRBV10-1,few,-,CASRDRIGTEAFF,TGCGCCAGCAGGGACAGAATAGGCACTGAAGCTTTCTTT
TRBJ2-1,TRBV4-1,-,-,CASSQGRLGPRNEQFF,TGCGCCAGCAGCCAGGGGAGGCTGGGCCCCCGCAATGAGCAGTTCTTC
TRBJ2-2,TRBV7-9,-,TRBD1,CASSLGQTTGELFF,TGTGCCAGCAGCTTGGGACAGACGACCGGGGAGCTGTTTTTT
TRBJ2-1,TRBV7-8,-,-,CASSLRGGRPSSYNEQFF,TGTGCCAGCAGCCTCCGGGGAGGCAGGCCCAGCTCCTACAATGAGCAGTTCTTC
TRBJ1-1,TRBV7-2,-,-,CASSLRQGGAAFF,TGTGCCAGCAGCTTAAGACAAGGGGGTGCAGCTTTCTTT
TRBJ1-1,TRBV4-3,-,-,CASSQGRAVRTEAFF,TGCGCCAGCAGCCAAGGCAGGGCCGTTCGGACTGAAGCTTTCTTT
TRBJ1-5,TRBV30,-,TRBD1,CAWSTRTGGNQPQHF,TGTGCCTGGAGTACACGGACAGGGGGCAATCAGCCCCAGCATTTT
TRBJ1-6,TRBV28,once,-,CASSLSQGLGSPLHF,TGTGCCAGCAGTTTATCTCAGGGGCTGGGTTCACCCCTCCACTTT
TRBJ1-5,TRBV19,once,-,CASKRRAARGFSNQPQHF,TGTGCCAGTAAGAGGAGGGCAGCGAGGGGTTTTAGCAATCAGCCCCAGCATTTT
TRBJ1-3,TRBV30,-,-,CAWTGAGNTIYF,TGTGCCTGGACAGGGGCTGGAAACACCATATATTTT
TRBJ2-3,TRBV5-8,-,-,CASSSSRSTQYF,TGTGCCAGCAGCAGTTCGCGGTCTACGCAGTATTTT
TRBJ1-2,TRBV30,-,TRBD1,CAWSRDRPYGYTF,TGTGCCTGGAGTCGGGACAGACCCTATGGCTACACCTTC
TRBJ2-1,TRBV6-1,-,TRBD2,CASSVGGRGEQFF,TGTGCCAGCAGTGTTGGCGGGAGGGGAGAGCAGTTCTTC
TRBJ2-7,TRBV30,-,-,CAWSGRGRGSYEQYF,TGTGCCTGGAGCGGGAGGGGGCGAGGGAGCTACGAGCAGTACTTC
TRBJ1-1,TRBV7-9,-,TRBD1,CASSSQGANTEAFF,TGTGCCAGCAGCTCACAGGGGGCGAACACTGAAGCTTTCTTT
TRBJ2-7,TRBV7-2,few,TRBD2,CASSPRVSGIYEQYF,TGTGCCAGCAGCCCTAGGGTGAGCGGGATCTACGAGCAGTACTTC
TRBJ1-2,TRBV28,-,-,CASRTGTNVGYTF,TGTGCCAGCAGGACCGGGACAAATGTTGGCTACACCTTC
TRBJ1-1,TRBV5-1,few,TRBD1,CASSRGDRAGEAFF,TGCGCCAGCAGCAGAGGGGACAGGGCTGGCGAAGCTTTCTTT
TRBJ1-1,TRBV30,-,TRBD1,CAWSGTGGYMNTEAFF,TGTGCCTGGAGTGGGACAGGGGGTTACATGAACACTGAAGCTTTCTTT
TRBJ1-1,TRBV6-1,once,TRBD1,CASSGGTARGWVSTEAFF,TGTGCCAGCAGTGGGGGGACAGCCAGAGGTTGGGTGAGCACTGAAGCTTTCTTT
TRBJ2-7,TRBV18,-,TRBD1,CASSPSLGQGSYEQYF,TGTGCCAGCTCACCCAGCCTGGGACAGGGGTCCTACGAGCAGTACTTC
TRBJ2-2,TRBV5-1,-,TRBD2,CASSVGLAATGELFF,TGCGCCAGCAGCGTTGGGCTAGCGGCCACCGGGGAGCTGTTTTTT
TRBJ1-1,TRBV28,-,-,CASSPGFEAFF,TGTGCCAGCAGTCCGGGGTTTGAAGCTTTCTTT
TRBJ2-7,TRBV28,-,TRBD1,CASSSGTGGGYEQYF,TGTGCCAGCAGTTCCGGGACAGGTGGGGGCTACGAGCAGTACTTC
TRBJ2-4,TRBV30,-,-,CAWSPGLAKNIQYF,TGTGCCTGGAGTCCAGGGCTAGCCAAAAACATTCAGTACTTC
TRBJ1-1,TRBV6-6,-,-,CASRSTPREAEASF,TGTGCCAGCAGATCCACTCCGAGGGAGGCTGAAGCTTCCTTT
TRBJ2-3,TRBV5-6,-,TRBD2,CASASGGPLRTDTQYF,TGTGCCAGCGCGTCGGGGGGGCCTTTGCGCACAGATACGCAGTATTTT
TRBJ2-5,TRBV20-1,-,-,CSVFTGTQYF,TGCAGTGTCTTCACGGGGACCCAGTACTTC
TRBJ1-3,TRBV5-1,-,-,CASSPGSRGNTIYF,TGCGCCAGCAGCCCCGGGTCGCGCGGAAACACCATATATTTT
TRBJ2-7,TRBV6-5,-,-,CASSYSRGYEQYF,TGTGCCAGCAGTTACTCGAGAGGGTACGAGCAGTACTTC
TRBJ1-6,TRBV30,once,TRBD1,CAWSVRAGGAGNSPLHF,TGTGCCTGGAGTGTAAGGGCAGGGGGCGCCGGGAATTCACCCCTCCACTTT
TRBJ1-1,TRBV6-1,-,TRBD1,CASTQPGQGRTEAFF,TGTGCCAGCACCCAGCCCGGACAGGGGAGGACTGAAGCTTTCTTT
TRBJ2-1,TRBV2,-,TRBD1,CASYRSTGGATYNEQFF,TGTGCCAGCTACCGTTCGACAGGGGGCGCGACCTACAATGAGCAGTTCTTC
TRBJ1-2,TRBV18,-,-,CASSPKEGYTF,TGTGCCAGCTCACCAAAGGAGGGCTACACCTTC
TRBJ2-5,TRBV5-1,once,TRBD2,CASSLLPTSGQETQYF,TGCGCCAGCAGCTTGCTTCCGACTAGCGGCCAAGAGACCCAGTACTTC
TRBJ2-7,TRBV7-8,once,TRBD1,CASSTGTGVPYEQYF,TGTGCCAGCAGCACGGGGACAGGGGTACCCTACGAGCAGTACTTC